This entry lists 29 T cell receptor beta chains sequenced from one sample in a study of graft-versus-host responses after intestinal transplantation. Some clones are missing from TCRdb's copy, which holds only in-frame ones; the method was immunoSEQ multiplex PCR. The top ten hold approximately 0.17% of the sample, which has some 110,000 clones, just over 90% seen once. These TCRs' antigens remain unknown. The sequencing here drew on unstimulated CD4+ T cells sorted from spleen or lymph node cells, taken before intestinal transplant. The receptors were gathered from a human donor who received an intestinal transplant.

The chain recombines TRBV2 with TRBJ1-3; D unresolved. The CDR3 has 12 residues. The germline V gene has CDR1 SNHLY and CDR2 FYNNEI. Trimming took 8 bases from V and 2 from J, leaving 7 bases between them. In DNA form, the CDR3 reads TGTGCCAGCCGAGTCGCTGGAAACACCATATATTTT. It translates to CASRVAGNTIYF.

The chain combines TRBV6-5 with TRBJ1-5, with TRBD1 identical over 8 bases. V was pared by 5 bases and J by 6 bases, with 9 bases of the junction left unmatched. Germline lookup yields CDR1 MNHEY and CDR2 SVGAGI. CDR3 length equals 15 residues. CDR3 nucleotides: TGTGCCAGCAGTGGCGACAGGGGAGGCGGTCAGCCCCAGCATTTT. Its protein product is CASSGDRGGGQPQHF.

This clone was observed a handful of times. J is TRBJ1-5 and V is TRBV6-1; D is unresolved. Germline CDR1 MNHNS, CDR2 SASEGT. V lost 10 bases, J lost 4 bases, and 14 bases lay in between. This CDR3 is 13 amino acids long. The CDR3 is CATTPKNNQPQHF. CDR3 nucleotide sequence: TGTGCCACCACCCCTAAAAATAATCAGCCCCAGCATTTT.

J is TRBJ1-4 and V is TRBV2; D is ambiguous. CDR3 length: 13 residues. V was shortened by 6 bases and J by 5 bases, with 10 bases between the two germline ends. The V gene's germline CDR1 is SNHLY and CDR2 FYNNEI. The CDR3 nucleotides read TGTGCCAGCAGCCTCGGGAACAATGAAAAACTGTTTTTT. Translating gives CASSLGNNEKLFF.

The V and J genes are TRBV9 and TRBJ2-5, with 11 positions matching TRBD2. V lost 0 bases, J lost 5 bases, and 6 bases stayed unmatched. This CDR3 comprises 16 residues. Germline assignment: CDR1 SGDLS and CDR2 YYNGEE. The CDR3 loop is CASSVGLAGGAETQYF. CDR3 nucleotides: TGTGCCAGCAGCGTAGGGCTAGCGGGGGGTGCGGAGACCCAGTACTTC.

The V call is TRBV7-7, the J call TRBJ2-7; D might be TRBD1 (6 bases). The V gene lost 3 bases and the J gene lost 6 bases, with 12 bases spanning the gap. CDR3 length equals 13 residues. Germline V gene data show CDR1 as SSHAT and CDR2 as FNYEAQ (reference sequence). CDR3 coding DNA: TGTGCCAGCAGCTTCGACAGGTCGGGCGAGCAGTACTTC. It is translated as CASSFDRSGEQYF.

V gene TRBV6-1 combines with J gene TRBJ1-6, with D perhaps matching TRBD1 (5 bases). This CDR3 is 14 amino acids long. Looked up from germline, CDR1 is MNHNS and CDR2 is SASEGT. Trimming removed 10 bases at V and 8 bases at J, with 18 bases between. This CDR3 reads CATGRVPVDSPLHF. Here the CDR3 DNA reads TGTGCCACCGGCAGGGTGCCCGTGGATTCACCCCTCCACTTT.

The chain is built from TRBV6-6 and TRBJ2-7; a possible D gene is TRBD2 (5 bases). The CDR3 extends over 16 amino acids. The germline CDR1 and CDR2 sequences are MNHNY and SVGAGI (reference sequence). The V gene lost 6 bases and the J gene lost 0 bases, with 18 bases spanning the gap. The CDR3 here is CASRLIRRTDSYEQYF. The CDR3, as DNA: TGTGCCAGCAGACTCATCAGGAGGACGGACTCCTACGAGCAGTACTTC.

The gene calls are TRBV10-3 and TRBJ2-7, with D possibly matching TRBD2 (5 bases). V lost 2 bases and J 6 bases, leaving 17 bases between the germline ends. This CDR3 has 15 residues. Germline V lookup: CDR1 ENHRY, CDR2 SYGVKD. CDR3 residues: CAISEGRTSGSEQYF. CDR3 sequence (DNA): TGTGCCATCAGTGAGGGGCGGACGAGCGGTTCCGAGCAGTACTTC.

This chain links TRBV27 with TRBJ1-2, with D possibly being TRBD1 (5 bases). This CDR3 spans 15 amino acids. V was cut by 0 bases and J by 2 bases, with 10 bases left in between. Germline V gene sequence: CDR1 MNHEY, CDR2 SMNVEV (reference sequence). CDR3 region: CASSLSRGSNYGYTF. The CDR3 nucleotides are TGTGCCAGCAGTTTATCTAGGGGTTCCAACTATGGCTACACCTTC.

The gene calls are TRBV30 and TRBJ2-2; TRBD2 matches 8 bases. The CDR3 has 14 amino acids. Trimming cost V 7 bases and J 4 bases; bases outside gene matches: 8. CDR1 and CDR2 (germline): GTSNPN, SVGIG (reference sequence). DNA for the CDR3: TGTGCCTCTCCGGGACTAGGGCTCACCGGGGAGCTGTTTTTT. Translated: CASPGLGLTGELFF.

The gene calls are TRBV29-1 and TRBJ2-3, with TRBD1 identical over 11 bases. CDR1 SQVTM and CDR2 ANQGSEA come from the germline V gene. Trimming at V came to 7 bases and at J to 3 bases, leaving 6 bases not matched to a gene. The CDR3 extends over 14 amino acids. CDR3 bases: TGCAGCGGCTGTGGGACAGGGGGTACAGATACGCAGTATTTT. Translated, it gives CSGCGTGGTDTQYF.

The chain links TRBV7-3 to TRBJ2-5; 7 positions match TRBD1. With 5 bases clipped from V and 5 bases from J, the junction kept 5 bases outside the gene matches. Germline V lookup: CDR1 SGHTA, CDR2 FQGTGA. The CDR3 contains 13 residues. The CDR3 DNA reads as TGTGCCAGCAGCACAGGGGATCAGGAGACCCAGTACTTC. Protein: CASSTGDQETQYF.

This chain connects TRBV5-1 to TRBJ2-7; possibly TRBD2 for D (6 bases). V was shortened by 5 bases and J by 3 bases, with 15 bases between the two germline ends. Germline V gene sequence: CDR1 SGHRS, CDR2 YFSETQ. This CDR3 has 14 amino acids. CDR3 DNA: TGCGCCAGCAGTCCCTCTTCGGGGGTCTACGAGCAGTACTTC. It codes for CASSPSSGVYEQYF.

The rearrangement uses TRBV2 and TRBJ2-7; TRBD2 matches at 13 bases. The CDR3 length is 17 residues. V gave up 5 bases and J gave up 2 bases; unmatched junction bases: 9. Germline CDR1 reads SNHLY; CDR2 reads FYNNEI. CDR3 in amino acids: CASSFTGLAGEAYEQYF. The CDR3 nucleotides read TGTGCCAGCAGTTTCACAGGACTAGCGGGAGAGGCCTACGAGCAGTACTTC.

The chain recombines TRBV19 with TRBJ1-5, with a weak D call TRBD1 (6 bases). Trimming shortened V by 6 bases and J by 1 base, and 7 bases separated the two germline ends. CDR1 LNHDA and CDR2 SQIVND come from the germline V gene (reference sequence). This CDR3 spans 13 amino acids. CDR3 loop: CASSRGSNQPQHF. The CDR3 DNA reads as TGTGCCAGTAGCAGGGGAAGCAATCAGCCCCAGCATTTT.

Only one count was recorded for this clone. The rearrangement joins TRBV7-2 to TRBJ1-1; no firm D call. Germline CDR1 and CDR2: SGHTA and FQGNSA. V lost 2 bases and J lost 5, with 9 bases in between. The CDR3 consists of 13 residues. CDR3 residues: CASSLHRGTEAFF. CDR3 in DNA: TGTGCCAGCAGCTTACACCGAGGGACTGAAGCTTTCTTT. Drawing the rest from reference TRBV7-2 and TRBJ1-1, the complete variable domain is GAGVSQSPSNKVTEKGKDVELRCDPISGHTALYWYRQSLGQGLEFLIYFQGNSAPDKSGLPSDRFSAERTGGSVSTLTIQRTQQEDSAVYLCASSLHRGTEAFFGQGTRLTVV.

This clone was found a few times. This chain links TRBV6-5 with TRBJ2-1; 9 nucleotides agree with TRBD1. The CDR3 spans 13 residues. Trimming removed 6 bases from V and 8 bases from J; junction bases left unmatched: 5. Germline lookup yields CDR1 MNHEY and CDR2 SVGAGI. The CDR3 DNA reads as TGTGCCAGCAGGGAACAGGGGGCGGATGAGCAGTTCTTC. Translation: CASREQGADEQFF.

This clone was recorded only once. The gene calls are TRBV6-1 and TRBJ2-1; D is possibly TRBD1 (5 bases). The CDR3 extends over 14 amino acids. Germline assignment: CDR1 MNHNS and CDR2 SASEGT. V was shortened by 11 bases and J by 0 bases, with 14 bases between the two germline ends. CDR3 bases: TGTGCCTGCTTGGGGCTACTCTCCTACAATGAGCAGTTCTTC. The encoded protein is CACLGLLSYNEQFF.

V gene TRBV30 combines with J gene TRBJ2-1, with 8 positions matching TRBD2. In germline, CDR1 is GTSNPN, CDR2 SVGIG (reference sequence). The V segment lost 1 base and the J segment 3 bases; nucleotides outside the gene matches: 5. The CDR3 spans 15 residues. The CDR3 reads CAWSEILADYNEQFF. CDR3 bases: TGTGCCTGGAGTGAAATACTAGCGGACTACAATGAGCAGTTCTTC.

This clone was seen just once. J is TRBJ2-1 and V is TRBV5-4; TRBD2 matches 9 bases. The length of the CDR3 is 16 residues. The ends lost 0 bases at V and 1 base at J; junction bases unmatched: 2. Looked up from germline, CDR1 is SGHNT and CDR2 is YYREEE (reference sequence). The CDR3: CASSLGAGGSYNEQFF. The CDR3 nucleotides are TGTGCCAGCAGCTTGGGAGCGGGAGGTTCCTACAATGAGCAGTTCTTC.

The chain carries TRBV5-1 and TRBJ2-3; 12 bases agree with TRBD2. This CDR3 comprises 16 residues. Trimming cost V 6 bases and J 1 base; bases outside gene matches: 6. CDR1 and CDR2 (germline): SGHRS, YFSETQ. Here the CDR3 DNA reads TGCGCCAGCACCCGACTAGCGGGGGAGGGCACAGATACGCAGTATTTT. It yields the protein CASTRLAGEGTDTQYF.

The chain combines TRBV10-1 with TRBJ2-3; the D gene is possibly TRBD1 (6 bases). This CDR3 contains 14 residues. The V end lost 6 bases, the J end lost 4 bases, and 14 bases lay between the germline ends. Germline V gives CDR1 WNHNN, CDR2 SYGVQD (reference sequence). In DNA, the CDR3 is TGCGCCAGCAGCACCTACAGGGATTCAGATACGCAGTATTTT. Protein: CASSTYRDSDTQYF.

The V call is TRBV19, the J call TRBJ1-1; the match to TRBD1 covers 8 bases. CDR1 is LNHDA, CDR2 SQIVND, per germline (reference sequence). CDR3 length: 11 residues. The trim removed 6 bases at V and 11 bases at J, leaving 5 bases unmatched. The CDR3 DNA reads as TGTGCCAGTAGACAGGGGGTGGATGCTTTCTTT. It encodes CASRQGVDAFF.

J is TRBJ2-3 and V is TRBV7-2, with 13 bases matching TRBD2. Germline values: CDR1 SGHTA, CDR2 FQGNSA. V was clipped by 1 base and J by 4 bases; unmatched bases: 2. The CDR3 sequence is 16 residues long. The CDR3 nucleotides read TGTGCCAGCAGCTTAGGGGGGACTAGCGGGGCAGATACGCAGTATTTT. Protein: CASSLGGTSGADTQYF.

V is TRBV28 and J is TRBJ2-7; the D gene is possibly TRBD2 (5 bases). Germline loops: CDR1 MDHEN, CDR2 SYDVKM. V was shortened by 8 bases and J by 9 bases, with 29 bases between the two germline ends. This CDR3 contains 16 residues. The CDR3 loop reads CASSTASAADFYGQYF. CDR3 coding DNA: TGTGCCAGCTCGACCGCATCAGCGGCGGATTTCTATGGGCAGTACTTC.

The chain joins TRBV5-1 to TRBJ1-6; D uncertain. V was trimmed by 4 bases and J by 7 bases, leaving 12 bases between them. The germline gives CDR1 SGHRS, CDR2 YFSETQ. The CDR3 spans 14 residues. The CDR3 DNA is TGCGCCAGCAGCGGCGGGAACCTGAATTCACCCCTCCACTTT. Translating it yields CASSGGNLNSPLHF.

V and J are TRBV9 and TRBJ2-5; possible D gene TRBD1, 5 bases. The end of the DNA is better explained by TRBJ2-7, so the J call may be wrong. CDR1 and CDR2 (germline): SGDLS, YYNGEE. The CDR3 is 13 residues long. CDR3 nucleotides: TGTGCCAGCAGCGTAAATCGTCAGGGCGAGCAGTACTTC. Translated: CASSVNRQGEQYF.

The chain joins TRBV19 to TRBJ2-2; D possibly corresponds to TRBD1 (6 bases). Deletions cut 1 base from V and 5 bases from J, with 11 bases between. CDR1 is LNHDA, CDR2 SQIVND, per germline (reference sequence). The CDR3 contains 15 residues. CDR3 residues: CASSIGRGWTGELFF. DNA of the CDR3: TGTGCCAGTAGTATAGGAAGGGGGTGGACCGGGGAGCTGTTTTTT.